This paragraph covers one T cell receptor beta chain sequence. The data stem from a study of blood T cell repertoires in COVID-19. Whole-study context: Material from acute and convalescent COVID-19 was sourced from the United States, Italy and Spain.

Authors' analysis steps: Reference gene primers were amplified, and this amplification served to estimate nucleated cell counts. The method was immunoSEQ multiplex PCR; TCRdb's version includes in-frame clones alone and lacks a portion of them. The D gene and trimming were derived from the DNA, and the V and J assignments and clone size from that table. The sample lists 97,000 or so clones; about nine tenths were seen once. Germline CDR1 is WSHSY and CDR2 is SAAADI. The CDR3 loop spans 15 amino acids. The V and J ends lost 3 bases and 5 bases, in that order; junction bases with no gene match: 7. This receptor was taken from a man aged 60 to 75 with acute or convalescent COVID-19. Sequencing was performed on peripheral blood. The chain combines TRBV10-2 with TRBJ1-5; 7 bases match TRBD1. CDR3 residues: CASSDQGGQYQPQHF. DNA of the CDR3: TGCGCCAGCAGTGACCAAGGGGGCCAATATCAGCCCCAGCATTTT.